This T cell receptor (delta chain) was recovered during a study of Vδ1+ human thymocytes. Broader study findings: Thymic TRG and TRD repertoires appeared highly polyclonal. Roughly 22% of thymic delta-chain sequences were Vdelta2, with few Vdelta3, unlike blood Vdelta1+ controls.

After alphabeta T cell depletion, CD3+ Vdelta1+ Vdelta2- thymocytes were sorted. Sorted Vdelta1+ thymocytes were about 97% to 99.6% pure. The template was reverse-transcribed extracted RNA. The CDR3 regions were amplified by multiplex PCR from V-gene primers to a constant-region primer. TCRdb re-called clones from the multiplex PCR reads using CATT. The repertoire has about 75,000 delta-chain clones, around 30% of them found once; the top ten carry approximately 0.3%. The germline V gene encodes CDR1 TSWWSYY and CDR2 QGS. The CDR3 sequence is 17 residues long. This clone came up once. Its antigen is still unknown. Its ends do not fully match the called genes, so a read error is possible.

The TCR was taken from a boy younger than two who had congenital heart surgery. Sample: Vdelta1+ gamma-delta thymocytes from the thymus. Documented subset: FACS-sorted CD3+ TCRalphabeta- TCRVdelta1+ TCRVdelta2- thymocytes. The chain has TRDV1 and TRDJ1; D perhaps matches TRDD3 (5 bases). CDR3 amino acids: CALGADTRASYTDKLIF. CDR3 bases: TGTGCCCTTGGGGCCGACACCAGGGCCTCCTACACCGATAAACTCATCTTT.